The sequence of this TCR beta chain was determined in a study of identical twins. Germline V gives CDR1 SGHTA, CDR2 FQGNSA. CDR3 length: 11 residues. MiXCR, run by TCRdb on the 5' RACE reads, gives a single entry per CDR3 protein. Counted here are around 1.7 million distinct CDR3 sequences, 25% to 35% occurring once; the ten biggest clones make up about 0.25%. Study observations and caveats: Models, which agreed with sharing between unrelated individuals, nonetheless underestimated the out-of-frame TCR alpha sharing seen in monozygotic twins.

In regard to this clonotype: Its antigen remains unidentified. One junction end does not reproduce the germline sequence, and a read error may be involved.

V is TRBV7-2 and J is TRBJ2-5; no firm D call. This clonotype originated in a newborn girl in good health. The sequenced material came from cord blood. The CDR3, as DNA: TGTGTCAGCAGCTTTCACAATGAGCAGTACTTC. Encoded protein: CVSSFHNEQYF.